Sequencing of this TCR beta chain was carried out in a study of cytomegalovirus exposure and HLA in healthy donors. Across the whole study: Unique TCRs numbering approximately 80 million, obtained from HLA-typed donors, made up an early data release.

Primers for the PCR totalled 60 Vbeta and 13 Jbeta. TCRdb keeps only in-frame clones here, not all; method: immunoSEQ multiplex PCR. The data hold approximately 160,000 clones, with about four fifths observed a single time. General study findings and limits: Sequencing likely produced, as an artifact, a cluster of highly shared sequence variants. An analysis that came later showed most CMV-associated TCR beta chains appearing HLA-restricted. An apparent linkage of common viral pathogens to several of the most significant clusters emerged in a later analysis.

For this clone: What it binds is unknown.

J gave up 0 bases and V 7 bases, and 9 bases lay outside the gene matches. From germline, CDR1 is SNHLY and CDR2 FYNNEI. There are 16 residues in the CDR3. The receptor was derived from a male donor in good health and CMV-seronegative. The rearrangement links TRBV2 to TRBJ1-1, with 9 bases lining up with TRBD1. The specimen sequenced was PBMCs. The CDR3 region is CASNVDRGSVNTEAFF. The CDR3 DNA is TGTGCCAGCAACGTTGACAGGGGGAGCGTGAACACTGAAGCTTTCTTT.